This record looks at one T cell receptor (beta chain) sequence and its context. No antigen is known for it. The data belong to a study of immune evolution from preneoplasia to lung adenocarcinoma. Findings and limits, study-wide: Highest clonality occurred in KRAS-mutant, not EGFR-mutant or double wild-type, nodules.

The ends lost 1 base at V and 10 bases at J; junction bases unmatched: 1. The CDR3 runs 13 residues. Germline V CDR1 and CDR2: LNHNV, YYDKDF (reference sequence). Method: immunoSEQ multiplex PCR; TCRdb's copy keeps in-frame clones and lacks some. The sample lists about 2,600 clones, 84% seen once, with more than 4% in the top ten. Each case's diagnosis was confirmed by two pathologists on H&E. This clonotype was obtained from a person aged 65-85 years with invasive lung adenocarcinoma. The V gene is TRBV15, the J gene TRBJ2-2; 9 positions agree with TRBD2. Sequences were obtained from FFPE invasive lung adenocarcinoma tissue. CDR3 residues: CATSRVAGEELFF. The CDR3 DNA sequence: TGTGCCACCAGCAGAGTAGCGGGAGAGGAGCTGTTTTTT.